Included here is one TCR beta chain sequence, with context. The same CDR3 arises from other DNA sequences in this sample as well. The record originates from a study of blood T cell repertoires in COVID-19. Study background: Collection of acute and convalescent COVID-19 samples took place in the United States, Italy and Spain.

Germline CDR1 and CDR2: LGHDT and YNNKEL (reference sequence). This CDR3 comprises 14 residues. V dropped 1 base and J dropped 3; count of bases not matched to a gene: 0. Assay: immunoSEQ multiplex PCR; the TCRdb copy retains only in-frame clones and omits some. The table shows a few hundred thousand clones, with roughly 90% occurring only once. The sample comprised peripheral blood. The receptor was isolated from a man aged 55 to 70 who had recovered from COVID-19. The V gene is TRBV3-1 (or the pseudogene TRBV3-2), the J gene TRBJ2-3, with 8 nucleotides matching TRBD2. The CDR3 loop is CASSQGLATDTQYF. The CDR3 region has the DNA TGTGCCAGCAGCCAAGGACTAGCGACAGATACGCAGTATTTT.